This T cell receptor beta chain emerged from a study of blood T cell repertoires in COVID-19. The V end was cut by 5 bases, the J end by 3 bases, with 14 bases between. Germline CDR1 and CDR2: LGHDT and YNNKEL (reference sequence). The CDR3 consists of 14 residues. The data were produced by immunoSEQ multiplex PCR, yet TCRdb's version contains in-frame clones alone and is incomplete. The sample has about 260,000 clones; about 90% are singletons. This chain uses TRBV3-1 (or the pseudogene TRBV3-2) with TRBJ2-7, with D perhaps matching TRBD2 (5 bases). Sequencing was performed on peripheral blood. This sequence originates from a woman in her forties who had recovered from COVID-19. The CDR3 loop is CASSYGVKHYEQYF. In DNA form, the CDR3 reads TGTGCCAGCAGCTACGGGGTCAAACACTACGAGCAGTACTTC.